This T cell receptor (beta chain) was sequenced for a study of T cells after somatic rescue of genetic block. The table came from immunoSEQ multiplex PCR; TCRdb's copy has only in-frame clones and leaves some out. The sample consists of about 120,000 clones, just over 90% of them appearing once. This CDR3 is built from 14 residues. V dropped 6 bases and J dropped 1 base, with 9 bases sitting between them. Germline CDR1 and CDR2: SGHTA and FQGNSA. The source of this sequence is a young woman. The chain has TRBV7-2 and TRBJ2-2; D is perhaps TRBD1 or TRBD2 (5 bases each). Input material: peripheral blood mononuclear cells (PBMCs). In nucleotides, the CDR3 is TGTGCCAGCAGGAGGGACGGGAACACCGGGGAGCTGTTTTTT. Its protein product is CASRRDGNTGELFF. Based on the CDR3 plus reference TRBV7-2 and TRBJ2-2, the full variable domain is GAGVSQSPSNKVTEKGKDVELRCDPISGHTALYWYRQSLGQGLEFLIYFQGNSAPDKSGLPSDRFSAERTGGSVSTLTIQRTQQEDSAVYLCASRRDGNTGELFFGEGSRLTVL.